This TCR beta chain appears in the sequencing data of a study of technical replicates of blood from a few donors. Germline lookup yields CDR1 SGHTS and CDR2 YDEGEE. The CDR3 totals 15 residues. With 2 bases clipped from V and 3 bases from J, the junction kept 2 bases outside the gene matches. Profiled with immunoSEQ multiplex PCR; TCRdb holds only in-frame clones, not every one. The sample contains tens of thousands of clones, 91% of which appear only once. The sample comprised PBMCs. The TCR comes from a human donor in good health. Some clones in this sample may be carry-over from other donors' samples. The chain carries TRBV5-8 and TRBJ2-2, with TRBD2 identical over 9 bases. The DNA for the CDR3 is TGTGCCAGCAGCTTACGCGGGAGGGACACCGGGGAGCTGTTTTTT. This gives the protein CASSLRGRDTGELFF.